Listed below are T cell receptor beta chains from one sample, sequenced in a study of long-term antiretroviral therapy in people with HIV. The assay was immunoSEQ multiplex PCR, and TCRdb's table has in-frame clones only and misses some. The sample lists 15,000 to 20,000 clones; over 75% were seen once. Here the sequenced sample was unsorted PBMCs, taken 2.1 years before starting antiretroviral therapy. The source is a young man with HIV. Both conserved end residues are part of each CDR3. The order of the fields is CDR3 protein, CDR3 DNA, D gene, J gene, V gene, clone size. A D gene is named only where the DNA matches it firmly. Clone size is stated in some rows and not others, as once, few, many or a class when expanded.

cdr3_aa: CASGDRLGTEAFF
cdr3_nt: TGTGCCAGCGGGGACAGGCTGGGCACTGAAGCTTTCTTT
d_call: TRBD1
j_call: TRBJ1-1
v_call: TRBV27
clone_size: few

cdr3_aa: CAGTAGGNQPQHF
cdr3_nt: TGCGCCGGGACCGCGGGTGGCAATCAGCCCCAGCATTTT
d_call: NA
j_call: TRBJ1-5
v_call: TRBV10-1
clone_size: once

cdr3_aa: CASSLGGTGGYEQYF
cdr3_nt: TGTGCTAGCAGCTTAGGCGGGACAGGCGGCTACGAGCAGTACTTC
d_call: TRBD1
j_call: TRBJ2-7
v_call: TRBV7-7
clone_size: few

cdr3_aa: CASSLGFSYEQYF
cdr3_nt: TGTGCCAGCAGCTTGGGGTTCTCCTACGAGCAGTACTTC
d_call: NA
j_call: TRBJ2-7
v_call: TRBV7-3
clone_size: few

cdr3_aa: CASSQGDRGQEAFF
cdr3_nt: TGTGCCAGCAGCCAGGGGGACAGGGGCCAGGAAGCTTTCTTT
d_call: TRBD1
j_call: TRBJ1-1
v_call: TRBV4-2
clone_size: few

cdr3_aa: CASSRLAGGPDTQYF
cdr3_nt: TGCGCCAGCAGCCGACTAGCGGGAGGGCCGGATACGCAGTATTTT
d_call: TRBD2
j_call: TRBJ2-3
v_call: TRBV4-1
clone_size: NA

cdr3_aa: CASSRRSGTGTHEQYF
cdr3_nt: TGTGCCAGTAGTAGGAGGTCCGGGACAGGGACGCACGAGCAGTACTTC
d_call: TRBD1
j_call: TRBJ2-7
v_call: TRBV19
clone_size: NA

cdr3_aa: CSVAGTSHEQYF
cdr3_nt: TGCAGCGTAGCCGGGACATCCCACGAGCAGTACTTC
d_call: NA
j_call: TRBJ2-7
v_call: TRBV29-1
clone_size: NA

cdr3_aa: CASSTSGVSRGNTIYF
cdr3_nt: TGTGCCAGCAGTACCTCCGGGGTGAGCCGTGGAAACACCATATATTTT
d_call: NA
j_call: TRBJ1-3
v_call: TRBV2
clone_size: NA

cdr3_aa: CASSLERGGFNEQFF
cdr3_nt: TGTGCCAGCAGCTTGGAGCGGGGGGGTTTTAATGAGCAGTTCTTC
d_call: TRBD2
j_call: TRBJ2-1
v_call: TRBV5-8
clone_size: NA

cdr3_aa: CASSLRGTDSGNTIYF
cdr3_nt: TGTGCCAGCAGCTTGCGGGGGACCGACTCTGGAAACACCATATATTTT
d_call: NA
j_call: TRBJ1-3
v_call: TRBV6-4
clone_size: few

cdr3_aa: CASSEQERNYGYTF
cdr3_nt: TGTGCCAGCAGTGAACAGGAAAGAAACTATGGCTACACCTTC
d_call: NA
j_call: TRBJ1-2
v_call: TRBV6-1
clone_size: NA

cdr3_aa: CASSLASGGGETQYF
cdr3_nt: TGTGCCAGCAGCTTAGCTAGCGGGGGGGGAGAGACCCAGTACTTC
d_call: TRBD2
j_call: TRBJ2-5
v_call: TRBV7-9
clone_size: NA

cdr3_aa: CASRVLGPPVDEQYF
cdr3_nt: TGCGCCAGCAGAGTCCTGGGTCCTCCGGTGGACGAGCAGTACTTC
d_call: NA
j_call: TRBJ2-7
v_call: TRBV10-1
clone_size: NA

cdr3_aa: CASSFATGARKLFF
cdr3_nt: TGTGCCAGCAGCTTCGCGACAGGGGCACGAAAACTGTTTTTT
d_call: TRBD1
j_call: TRBJ1-4
v_call: TRBV7-2
clone_size: few

cdr3_aa: CASSRTGALQETQYF
cdr3_nt: TGTGCCAGCAGCCGAACAGGGGCTCTCCAAGAGACCCAGTACTTC
d_call: TRBD1
j_call: TRBJ2-5
v_call: TRBV7-2
clone_size: NA

cdr3_aa: CASSLDREVQYF
cdr3_nt: TGTGCCAGCAGCCTGGACAGGGAAGTGCAGTACTTC
d_call: TRBD1
j_call: TRBJ2-7
v_call: TRBV7-9
clone_size: few

cdr3_aa: CASSYSGFMNTEAFF
cdr3_nt: TGTGCCAGCAGTTACTCAGGGTTCATGAACACTGAAGCTTTCTTT
d_call: NA
j_call: TRBJ1-1
v_call: TRBV6-5
clone_size: NA

cdr3_aa: CASSPPGERGNEQYF
cdr3_nt: TGCGCCAGCAGCCCCCCCGGCGAGCGGGGGAACGAGCAGTACTTC
d_call: TRBD2
j_call: TRBJ2-7
v_call: TRBV4-1
clone_size: NA

cdr3_aa: CASSFRLATTYEQYF
cdr3_nt: TGTGCCAGCAGCTTTCGACTAGCGACGACCTACGAGCAGTACTTC
d_call: TRBD2
j_call: TRBJ2-7
v_call: TRBV7-2
clone_size: once

cdr3_aa: CASSLAGSSGNTIYF
cdr3_nt: TGCGCCAGCAGCTTAGCAGGGAGCTCTGGAAACACCATATATTTT
d_call: NA
j_call: TRBJ1-3
v_call: TRBV5-1
clone_size: few

cdr3_aa: CASSFGSTGPNQPQHF
cdr3_nt: TGTGCCAGCAGCTTTGGTTCCACGGGCCCCAATCAGCCCCAGCATTTT
d_call: NA
j_call: TRBJ1-5
v_call: TRBV5-6
clone_size: NA

cdr3_aa: CASSFSGTEAFF
cdr3_nt: TGTGCCAGCAGCTTTTCCGGGACTGAAGCTTTCTTT
d_call: NA
j_call: TRBJ1-1
v_call: TRBV7-9
clone_size: NA

cdr3_aa: CASSRTGTNEKLFF
cdr3_nt: TGTGCCAGCAGCAGGACAGGGACTAATGAAAAACTGTTTTTT
d_call: TRBD1
j_call: TRBJ1-4
v_call: TRBV7-9
clone_size: NA

cdr3_aa: CASSLGGVEAFF
cdr3_nt: TGTGCCAGCAGCTTAGGTGGGGTTGAAGCTTTCTTT
d_call: NA
j_call: TRBJ1-1
v_call: TRBV7-2
clone_size: NA

cdr3_aa: CASSPRGLNTGELFF
cdr3_nt: TGCGCCAGCAGCCCGCGGGGGCTAAACACCGGGGAGCTGTTTTTT
d_call: NA
j_call: TRBJ2-2
v_call: TRBV4-3
clone_size: NA

cdr3_aa: CASSQGKGGQPQHF
cdr3_nt: TGTGCCAGCAGCCAAGGAAAGGGAGGACAGCCCCAGCATTTT
d_call: NA
j_call: TRBJ1-5
v_call: TRBV6-5
clone_size: NA

cdr3_aa: CASSLSSWDTQYF
cdr3_nt: TGTGCCAGCAGTTTATCTTCGTGGGATACGCAGTATTTT
d_call: NA
j_call: TRBJ2-3
v_call: TRBV27
clone_size: NA

cdr3_aa: CASSPPPPPSTDTQYF
cdr3_nt: TGTGCCAGCTCACCACCCCCCCCTCCTAGCACAGATACGCAGTATTTT
d_call: NA
j_call: TRBJ2-3
v_call: TRBV18
clone_size: NA

cdr3_aa: CASSGTPTRESEQFF
cdr3_nt: TGTGCCAGCAGTGGGACCCCTACGCGGGAAAGTGAGCAGTTCTTC
d_call: NA
j_call: TRBJ2-1
v_call: TRBV2
clone_size: NA

cdr3_aa: CASGVAGTDTQYF
cdr3_nt: TGTGCCAGCGGAGTAGCAGGCACAGATACGCAGTATTTT
d_call: NA
j_call: TRBJ2-3
v_call: TRBV13
clone_size: NA

cdr3_aa: CASSLVMQGGNYGYTF
cdr3_nt: TGCGCCAGCAGCTTGGTGATGCAGGGGGGCAATTATGGCTACACCTTC
d_call: TRBD1
j_call: TRBJ1-2
v_call: TRBV5-1
clone_size: NA

cdr3_aa: CASSQQGSNQPQHF
cdr3_nt: TGCGCCAGCAGCCAACAGGGAAGCAATCAGCCCCAGCATTTT
d_call: NA
j_call: TRBJ1-5
v_call: TRBV4-1
clone_size: few

cdr3_aa: CASSLDWTSGGTDTQYF
cdr3_nt: TGCGCCAGCAGCTTGGATTGGACTAGCGGCGGCACAGATACGCAGTATTTT
d_call: TRBD2
j_call: TRBJ2-3
v_call: TRBV5-1
clone_size: NA